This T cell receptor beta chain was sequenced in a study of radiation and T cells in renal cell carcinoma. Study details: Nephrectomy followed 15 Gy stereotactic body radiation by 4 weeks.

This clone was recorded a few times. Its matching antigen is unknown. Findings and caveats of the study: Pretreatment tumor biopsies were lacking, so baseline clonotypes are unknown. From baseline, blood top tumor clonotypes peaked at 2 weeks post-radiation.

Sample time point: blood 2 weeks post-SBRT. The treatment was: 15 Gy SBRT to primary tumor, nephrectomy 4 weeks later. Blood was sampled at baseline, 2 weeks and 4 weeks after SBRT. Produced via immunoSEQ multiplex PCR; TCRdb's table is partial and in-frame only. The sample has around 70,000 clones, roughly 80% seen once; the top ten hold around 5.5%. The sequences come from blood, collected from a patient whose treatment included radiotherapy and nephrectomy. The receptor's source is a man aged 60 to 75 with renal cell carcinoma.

The CDR3 region is CASLSPNQPQHF. The CDR3 DNA is TGTGCCAGTCTGAGCCCAAATCAGCCCCAGCATTTT. This chain uses TRBV28 with TRBJ1-5; no clear D. V was pared by 9 bases and J by 4 bases, with 10 bases between. CDR1 and CDR2 (germline): MDHEN, SYDVKM. This CDR3 comprises 12 residues.